One and the same sample provided the 29 T cell receptor beta chains below, sequenced in a study of shared clonotypes between healthy human individuals. Profiled with immunoSEQ multiplex PCR; TCRdb holds only in-frame clones, not every one. This sample has about 480,000 clones, with 60% to 80% found just once. The source material was PBMCs. The receptor set was obtained from a woman in her thirties or forties in good health. Some clones in this sample may be carry-over from other donors' samples.

The sample holds a few counts of this clone. J is TRBJ2-5 and V is TRBV19; D unclear. CDR3 length equals 13 residues. The V end was cut by 3 bases, the J end by 2 bases, with 7 bases between. CDR1 LNHDA and CDR2 SQIVND come from the germline V gene (reference sequence). CDR3: CASSIVVQETQYF. The CDR3 nucleotides are TGTGCCAGTAGTATTGTGGTGCAAGAGACCCAGTACTTC.

A word on this clone: One end of the junction fails to match germline, which may point to a read error. The genes are TRBV7-7 and TRBJ2-5, with TRBD1 identical over 11 bases. Per the germline V gene, CDR1 is SSHAT and CDR2 is FNYEAQ (reference sequence). The CDR3 sequence is 14 residues long. DNA for the CDR3: TGTGCTAGCAGCGAATCAGGGACAGGGGGAGCCCAGTACTTC. It specifies CASSESGTGGAQYF.

The chain joins TRBV9 to TRBJ2-7; D remains ambiguous. The V gene's germline CDR1 is SGDLS and CDR2 YYNGEE. CDR3 length equals 16 residues. Trimming removed 0 bases at V and 0 bases at J, with 13 bases between. The CDR3 is CASSVADDSYSYEQYF. The CDR3 DNA is TGTGCCAGCAGCGTAGCGGATGACTCCTACTCCTACGAGCAGTACTTC. Filled out from reference TRBV9 and TRBJ2-7, the complete variable domain reads DSGVTQTPKHLITATGQRVTLRCSPRSGDLSVYWYQQSLDQGLQFLIQYYNGEERAKGNILERFSAQQFPDLHSELNLSSLELGDSALYFCASSVADDSYSYEQYFGPGTRLTVT.

The rearrangement links TRBV21-1 to TRBJ2-7; TRBD1, the table's D call, was not compared with the DNA. TRBV21-1 is termed a pseudogene. This CDR3 contains 14 residues. The CDR3 sequence is CASRLGQGWYEQYF. CDR3 in DNA: TGTGCCAGCAGGCTAGGACAGGGTTGGTACGAGCAGTACTTC.

In its sample, this clone was seen once. The CDR3 DNA follows: TGTGCCAGCTCCCGCGAACAGGGGAACACTGAAGCTTTCTTT. It encodes CASSREQGNTEAFF. J is TRBJ1-1 and V is TRBV18; D may be TRBD1 (6 bases). Germline V gene sequence: CDR1 KGHSH, CDR2 LQKENI. V dropped 6 bases and J dropped 1 base, with 12 bases sitting between them. The CDR3 is 14 residues long.

To note about this clone: Distinct nucleotide sequences in the sample also encode this CDR3. The chain is built from TRBV7-3 and TRBJ2-2; 9 bases line up with TRBD2. The CDR3 contains 15 residues. Germline CDR1 is SGHTA and CDR2 is FQGTGA. V was pared by 4 bases and J by 2 bases, with 2 bases of the junction left unmatched. The CDR3 sequence: CASSSTSGNTGELFF. The DNA of the CDR3 is TGTGCCAGCAGCTCGACTAGCGGCAACACCGGGGAGCTGTTTTTT.

This clone has just a few counts. The CDR3: CASSAGLQYF. The CDR3 nucleotides read TGTGCCAGCAGTGCTGGCTTGCAGTACTTC. The chain carries TRBV2 and TRBJ2-5; D not certain. With 4 bases removed from V and 11 bases from J, the gap between germline ends came to 8 bases. This CDR3 region has 10 residues. Looked up from germline, CDR1 is SNHLY and CDR2 is FYNNEI.

This clone was seen more than once but under ten times. V gene TRBV30 combines with J gene TRBJ2-2, with 12 nucleotides matching TRBD2. V was clipped by 4 bases and J by 6 bases; unmatched bases: 9. CDR3 length: 16 residues. Looked up from germline, CDR1 is GTSNPN and CDR2 is SVGIG (reference sequence). In DNA, the CDR3 is TGTGCCTGGACGGGTAGACTAGCGGGAGACCCCGGGGAGCTGTTTTTT. Its translation: CAWTGRLAGDPGELFF.

The chain employs TRBV6-1 and TRBJ1-2; D not certain. Germline values: CDR1 MNHNS, CDR2 SASEGT. The V and J ends lost 3 bases and 8 bases respectively, with 19 bases between them. The CDR3 contains 15 residues. The CDR3: CASSESRVYGSGYTF. DNA of the CDR3: TGTGCCAGCAGTGAGAGTAGGGTATATGGTTCGGGCTACACCTTC.

The V call is TRBV7-2, the J call TRBJ2-1, with TRBD2 identical over 7 bases. V gave up 1 base and J gave up 6 bases; unmatched junction bases: 3. Germline V gene data show CDR1 as SGHTA and CDR2 as FQGNSA. The CDR3 spans 14 residues. The CDR3 region has the DNA TGTGCCAGCAGCTTAGTTTGGGAGGGCAATGAGCAGTTCTTC. It translates to CASSLVWEGNEQFF.

The CDR3 bases are TGTGCCAGCAGCGCCGGGACAGCCAGAAATAGGATCTCCTACGAGCAGTACTTC. It specifies CASSAGTARNRISYEQYF. V and J are TRBV7-6 and TRBJ2-7; the match to TRBD1 covers 7 bases. Germline CDR1 reads SGHVS; CDR2 reads FNYEAQ. Unmatched junction bases numbered 16, after V lost 5 bases and J lost 0 bases. The length of the CDR3 is 18 residues.

The chain carries TRBV19 and TRBJ2-7; D is unresolved. The CDR3 is 12 amino acids. Germline assignment: CDR1 LNHDA and CDR2 SQIVND (reference sequence). V lost 6 bases and J 5 bases, leaving 11 bases between the germline ends. CDR3 sequence (DNA): TGTGCCAGTAGCCACGGCGGAGACGAGCAGTACTTC. Translated: CASSHGGDEQYF.

This clone came up a few times. The chain recombines TRBV11-2 with TRBJ2-5; the match to TRBD1 covers 7 bases. The end of the DNA fits TRBJ2-7 better, so the J call may be wrong. Germline lookup yields CDR1 SGHAT and CDR2 FQNNGV. The CDR3 has 15 residues. As DNA, the CDR3 is TGTGCCAGCAGCTTAGATGCCAGGGGGATCGACGAGCAGTACTTC. This gives the protein CASSLDARGIDEQYF.

Only a few counts were recorded for this clone. The J gene is TRBJ1-4, the V gene TRBV28; no reliable D call. Trimming left V 7 bases short and J 3 bases short, with 9 bases between. Germline V gives CDR1 MDHEN, CDR2 SYDVKM. The CDR3 runs to 13 residues. The CDR3 DNA sequence: TGTGCCAGCATGCCGGGATCTAATGAAAAACTGTTTTTT. This codes for CASMPGSNEKLFF.

This chain connects TRBV9 to TRBJ2-1; D is undetermined. This CDR3 contains 16 residues. V lost 0 bases to trimming and J lost 5 bases, with 15 bases between them. Germline CDR1 SGDLS, CDR2 YYNGEE. In nucleotides, the CDR3 is TGTGCCAGCAGCGTAGAGATCCAGTTACCCCACAATGAGCAGTTCTTC. Translating gives CASSVEIQLPHNEQFF.

This chain joins TRBV15 and TRBJ1-4; 9 nucleotides match TRBD1. Germline lookup yields CDR1 LNHNV and CDR2 YYDKDF (reference sequence). CDR3 length: 15 residues. V gave up 5 bases and J gave up 4 bases; unmatched junction bases: 5. The chain's CDR3 is CATSARTGVNEKLFF. In DNA, the CDR3 is TGTGCCACCAGCGCCCGGACAGGGGTTAATGAAAAACTGTTTTTT. The full variable domain, completed using reference TRBV15 and TRBJ1-4, is DAMVIQNPRYQVTQFGKPVTLSCSQTLNHNVMYWYQQKSSQAPKLLFHYYDKDFNNEADTPDNFQSRRPNTSFCFLDIRSPGLGDTAMYLCATSARTGVNEKLFFGSGTQLSVL.

The V and J genes are TRBV7-6 and TRBJ1-1, with unresolved D. Per germline, CDR1 SGHVS and CDR2 FNYEAQ. The CDR3 sequence is 13 residues long. Trimming stripped 0 bases from V and 0 bases from J, with 2 bases between. The DNA for the CDR3 is TGTGCCAGCAGCTTAGCGTTGAACACTGAAGCTTTCTTT. Translating gives CASSLALNTEAFF. Variable domain in full (rest from reference TRBV7-6 and TRBJ1-1): GAGVSQSPRYKVTKRGQDVALRCDPISGHVSLYWYRQALGQGPEFLTYFNYEAQQDKSGLPNDRFSAERPEGSISTLTIQRTEQRDSAMYRCASSLALNTEAFFGQGTRLTVV.

This sequence joins TRBV7-9 and TRBJ1-4; TRBD1 matches at 7 bases. Germline V gene sequence: CDR1 SEHNR, CDR2 FQNEAQ (reference sequence). This CDR3 comprises 17 residues. V was pared by 0 bases and J by 8 bases, with 12 bases of the junction left unmatched. The CDR3 here is CASSLALTGDGGEKLFF. For the CDR3, the DNA is TGTGCCAGCAGCTTAGCCCTTACAGGGGATGGGGGCGAAAAACTGTTTTTT.

The chain joins TRBV11-1 to TRBJ2-3; no firm D call. The V end lost 4 bases, the J end lost 0 bases, and 11 bases lay between the germline ends. Germline V gene lookup returns CDR1 SGHAT and CDR2 FQDESV (reference sequence). The length of the CDR3 is 15 residues. The CDR3 sequence is CASSSLSASTDTQYF. Here the CDR3 DNA reads TGTGCCAGCAGCTCATTATCCGCGAGCACAGATACGCAGTATTTT.

In regard to this clone: Because the CDR3 is missing its conserved closing phenylalanine or tryptophan, this is likely a read error. The DNA of the CDR3 is TGCGCCAGCAGCCAAGCGGCACAGGGGGCTGACGAGCAGTACTTA. The encoded protein is CASSQAAQGADEQYL. The chain employs TRBV4-1 and TRBJ2-7; 9 positions agree with TRBD1. Germline V gene lookup returns CDR1 MGHRA and CDR2 YSYEKL. The V segment lost 1 base and the J segment 5 bases; nucleotides outside the gene matches: 6. The CDR3 consists of 15 residues.

The chain carries TRBV19 and TRBJ2-7; the D gene is possibly TRBD1 (6 bases). This CDR3 contains 15 residues. Trimming pared 6 bases from V and 9 bases from J, leaving 24 bases between. The germline V gene encodes CDR1 LNHDA and CDR2 SQIVND (reference sequence). The CDR3 DNA follows: TGTGCCAGTAGGGAACAGGGTCGATTTGGAGGTGTGCAGTACTTC. It is translated as CASREQGRFGGVQYF.

The chain links TRBV5-5 to TRBJ2-7; 9 bases map to TRBD2. The germline V gene encodes CDR1 SGHKS and CDR2 YYEKEE (reference sequence). This CDR3 is 14 amino acids long. Trimming removed 4 bases from V and 5 bases from J; junction bases left unmatched: 7. This CDR3 reads CASSIPGLADEQYF. In DNA, the CDR3 is TGTGCCAGCAGCATACCGGGACTAGCCGACGAGCAGTACTTC.

This chain connects TRBV7-3 to TRBJ2-2, with TRBD1 identical over 9 bases. Looked up from germline, CDR1 is SGHTA and CDR2 is FQGTGA. The CDR3 has 14 amino acids. Germline trimming cut 5 bases from V and 6 bases from J; bases unmatched to any gene: 4. The CDR3: CASSPQGAAGELFF. Written as DNA, the CDR3 is TGTGCCAGCAGCCCACAGGGGGCGGCCGGGGAGCTGTTTTTT.

This clone occurred once. V gene TRBV9 combines with J gene TRBJ2-4, with D possibly TRBD2 on 5 matching bases. The germline V gene has CDR1 SGDLS and CDR2 YYNGEE. The CDR3 length is 13 residues. V gave up 2 bases and J gave up 8 bases, with 11 bases separating them. CDR3 DNA sequence: TGTGCCAGCAGCGTTGGCGTGGGAGACATTCAGTACTTC. This encodes CASSVGVGDIQYF.

V and J are TRBV19 and TRBJ2-1; possible D gene TRBD2, 6 bases. Per the germline V gene, CDR1 is LNHDA and CDR2 is SQIVND (reference sequence). The CDR3 is 15 amino acids. V was trimmed by 7 bases and J by 4 bases, leaving 17 bases between them. CDR3 protein: CASTQSRSGYNEQFF. CDR3 coding DNA: TGTGCCAGTACCCAGTCTAGAAGCGGGTACAATGAGCAGTTCTTC. The full variable domain, completed using reference TRBV19 and TRBJ2-1, is DGGITQSPKYLFRKEGQNVTLSCEQNLNHDAMYWYRQDPGQGLRLIYYSQIVNDFQKGDIAEGYSVSREKKESFPLTVTSAQKNPTAFYLCASTQSRSGYNEQFFGPGTRLTVL.

V gene TRBV4-3 combines with J gene TRBJ2-7; no firm D call. CDR3 size: 19 residues. Trimming cost V 0 bases and J 1 base, with 22 bases left between them. Germline CDR1 LGHNA, CDR2 YSLEER. CDR3 in DNA: TGCGCCAGCAGCCAAGAGGTTGCCTCCCCCGGAGTTTTTTCCTACGAGCAGTACTTC. This codes for CASSQEVASPGVFSYEQYF.

The J gene is TRBJ2-7, the V gene TRBV27; D is uncertain. The CDR3 has 13 residues. Germline CDR1 reads MNHEY; CDR2 reads SMNVEV (reference sequence). The V end lost 3 bases, the J end lost 5 bases, and 11 bases lay between the germline ends. CDR3: CASSFSGFHEQYF. DNA for the CDR3: TGTGCCAGCAGTTTCTCTGGGTTCCACGAGCAGTACTTC.

This clone was seen only a few times. This chain connects TRBV18 to TRBJ1-1; no reliable D call. Germline assignment: CDR1 KGHSH and CDR2 LQKENI. Trimming removed 0 bases at V and 4 bases at J, with 21 bases between. CDR3 size: 18 residues. CDR3 region: CASSPPLILTTYPTEAFF. CDR3 nucleotides: TGTGCCAGCTCACCACCTCTAATCCTTACTACCTACCCCACTGAAGCTTTCTTT.

This chain links TRBV10-2 with TRBJ1-2; 10 nucleotides agree with TRBD1. The length of the CDR3 is 14 residues. CDR1 and CDR2 (germline): WSHSY, SAAADI. The V segment lost 10 bases and the J segment 9 bases; nucleotides outside the gene matches: 14. CDR3 coding DNA: TGCGCCACAGCCCCGGACAGGGGGTCTAGTAGCTACACCTTC. Amino acid sequence: CATAPDRGSSSYTF.